This record covers a single T cell receptor beta chain. No antigen is known for it. The data originate from a study of blood T cells in healthy people across ages. A second roughly 7 to 11 cycle PCR used barcoded and J-beta primers. A tag from a template-switch adaptor with 12 random nucleotides marked each cDNA molecule. One entry per CDR3 protein, called by TCRdb with MiXCR from the 5' RACE reads. The sample shows about 1.4 million distinct CDR3 sequences, almost 60% of them seen only once. Study-wide points: Researchers deemed the diversity estimates from one million T cells underestimates. Unsorted PBMCs prevented conclusive naive versus antigen-experienced comparison. Diversity of TCR beta per million T cells declined in a roughly linear way with age.

The specimen was blood. The source of this sequence is a man younger than 35 in good health.

CDR3 coding DNA: TGTGCCAGCACCCCTACGGGGGAAAACACCGGGGAGCTGTTTTTT. It yields the protein CASTPTGENTGELFF. The rearrangement joins TRBV6-5 to TRBJ2-2, with TRBD2 as a possible D gene (6 bases). The germline V gene has CDR1 MNHEY and CDR2 SVGAGI. V shed 7 bases and J shed 2 bases, with 14 bases lying between them. The CDR3 sequence is 15 residues long.